This T cell receptor (beta chain) came from a study of blood T cell repertoires in COVID-19. Study-level background: COVID-19 samples, acute and convalescent, were from the United States, Italy and Spain. From T cells, B-cell-depleted T cells, or PBMCs came the material, which was cDNA or gDNA.

The method was immunoSEQ multiplex PCR; TCRdb's version includes in-frame clones alone and lacks a portion of them. This table holds around 84,000 clones, around 90% found once. Germline CDR1 MNHNS, CDR2 SASEGT. This CDR3 is built from 14 residues. Between the trimmed V and J ends, which lost 5 bases and 10 bases, there was a span of 20 bases. The rearrangement links TRBV6-1 to TRBJ1-2; maybe TRBD1 (5 bases). Sequencing was carried out using peripheral blood. The sequence came from a man in his fifties or sixties with active COVID-19. The CDR3 protein is CASSPPGGSIFYTF. The CDR3 nucleotides are TGTGCCAGCAGTCCCCCGGGGGGGTCTATTTTCTACACCTTC.